Listed below are T cell receptor beta chains from one sample, sequenced in a study of spatial heterogeneity in lung cancer. TCRdb itself ran the 5' RACE reads through MiXCR, one entry per CDR3 protein. This sample has under 75,000 distinct CDR3 sequences, with roughly 14% found just once. The sample consisted of PBMCs, taken at surgery. These receptors all stem from a male donor with early-stage non-small cell lung cancer. Each CDR3 is given with its conserved first and last residue. The D gene is left open where the match is weak. Not every row has a clone size; where given, it reads once, few, many or a size class.

TRBV20-1	TRBJ2-5	NA	few	11	TGCAGTGCTGCAGGACCGAAGGCCCAGTACTTC	CSAAGPKAQYF
TRBV12-3/TRBV12-4	TRBJ1-1	NA	many	13	TGTGCCAGCAACCGGGACGGCAACACTGAAGCTTTCTTT	CASNRDGNTEAFF
TRBV7-6	TRBJ1-1	NA	many	15	TGTGCCAGCAGCCCCCTGGAACTTCTGAACACTGAAGCTTTCTTT	CASSPLELLNTEAFF
TRBV25-1	TRBJ1-1	NA	many	15	TGTGCCAGCAGTGGGTGGGTGACGGGGGGCACTGAAGCTTTCTTT	CASSGWVTGGTEAFF
TRBV6-5	TRBJ1-4	TRBD1	few	13	TGTGCCAGCAGTCTGGACAGGGATGAAAAACTGTTTTTT	CASSLDRDEKLFF
TRBV6-2/TRBV6-3	TRBJ1-2	NA	NA	12	TGTGCCAGCAGTTTCGGGACGGCTGCGGACACCTTC	CASSFGTAADTF
TRBV11-2	TRBJ1-1	NA	many	14	TGTGCCAGCACCTTCGGTGAGGGGCGCACTGAAGCTTTCTTT	CASTFGEGRTEAFF
TRBV12-3/TRBV12-4	TRBJ1-1	NA	few	13	TGTGCCAGCAGTTTAGCTGCTATGGCTGAAGCTTTCTTT	CASSLAAMAEAFF
TRBV6-2/TRBV6-3	TRBJ2-1	TRBD1	many	15	TGTGCCAGCAGTTCGTACAGGACAGGCCACAATGAGCAGTTCTTC	CASSSYRTGHNEQFF
TRBV5-4	TRBJ2-3	NA	NA	13	TGTGCCAGCAGCTTGTATGCTACGGATACGCAGTATTTT	CASSLYATDTQYF
TRBV7-2	TRBJ1-5	NA	NA	12	TGTGCCAGCAGCTTAGATGGACTACCCCAGCATTTT	CASSLDGLPQHF
TRBV5-1	TRBJ2-3	TRBD2	many	15	TGCGCCAGCAGCTTCCTAGCGGGAAGATCAGATACGCAGTATTTT	CASSFLAGRSDTQYF
TRBV10-3	TRBJ1-1	TRBD1	many	14	TGTGCCATCAGTGACATGACAGGGGATATGGAAGCTTTCTTT	CAISDMTGDMEAFF
TRBV28	TRBJ1-1	NA	many	16	TGTGCCAGCAGTCGTAACTCCGGGAACCCGAACACTGAAGCTTTCTTT	CASSRNSGNPNTEAFF
TRBV20-1	TRBJ2-7	NA	few	11	TGCAGTGCGACCAGGGACTACGAGCAGTACTTC	CSATRDYEQYF
TRBV2	TRBJ2-3	TRBD1	few	12	TGTGCCAGCATCGACAGGGTGGATACGCAGTATTTT	CASIDRVDTQYF